This T cell receptor (beta chain) appears in the sequencing data of a study of blood T cells in healthy people across ages (dated by TCRdb to between 2014 and 2017). Broadly, across the study: Template switching captured roughly one uniquely barcoded TCR beta cDNA molecule per two T cells in model experiments. The study measured age-related changes in TCR beta repertoire diversity using deep sequencing normalized with unique cDNA molecular identifiers. To avoid experimental bias, donors of different ages were randomly spread across the sequencing lanes. Using the same blood draw, the study looked at two additional independent replicas of 1 million unique cDNA reads for two donors, one aged 18 to 30 and the other aged 80 or older. Four age groups were formed from the donors: young (average approximately 15 years), middle-aged (around 40), aged (62) and long-lived (82). Study-wide findings and limitations: There was a strong correlation between observed TCR beta diversity and the percentage of naive T cells measured by flow cytometry. The long-lived group showed more naive CD4+ T cells, fewer expanded clones and increased TCR diversity than the aged group, suggesting age selection. The CMV infection status of donors was not known, potentially confounding age-related changes in expanded clonotypes. Conclusive comparison of naive and antigen-experienced compartments was prevented by the profiling of bulk unsorted PBMCs. Estimates of total diversity from one million sequenced T cells were regarded as lower bounds and underestimates. As age increased, observed TCR beta diversity per million T cells dropped in a roughly linear way, and a significant reduction was already evident by age 40.

The library was built by means of 5' RACE. The listed sequencing device is Illumina HiSeq 2500. A second PCR of about 7 to 12 cycles was run with a J-beta primer mix and a sample-barcoded 5' primer. A template-switch 5' adaptor carrying 12 random nucleotides introduced a unique molecular identifier onto each TCR beta cDNA molecule. Each sample yielded at least 2.5 million CDR3-containing paired-end reads. First-strand cDNA was synthesized from all RNA with the Mint cDNA synthesis kit, primed by a TRBC-specific oligonucleotide. After uracil-DNA glycosylase treatment, a first 18-cycle PCR used universal primers M1SS and BC2_uni_R on all cDNA. The study's processing was this. For normalization, 1 million high-quality reads were randomly selected from each sample, with every read carrying a distinct molecular identifier. Reads sharing molecular identifiers were discarded rather than binned into consensus sequences. MiTCR, with a Q25 quality threshold and the strictest error-elimination algorithm, was used for CDR3 identification, clonotype clustering and error correction. A nonparametric unseen species model with Euler transformation was used to estimate lower-bound total TCR beta diversity. The public reads were quality trimmed at Q25 with fastp and then assembled into clones with MiXCR by TCRdb, keeping productive beta chains. Merged by CDR3 protein, the rows form single entries marked with the most common genes and DNA. For this entry, the V and J calls and clone size follow TCRdb and not the study's own pipeline. This sample gives about a million distinct CDR3 sequences in total; roughly two fifths of them show up just once. The top ten clonotypes cover around 13% of the sample.

According to the germline V gene, CDR1 reads SQVTM and CDR2 reads ANQGSEA. From cysteine to phenylalanine, the CDR3 is 14 amino acids long. Kept here is only the CDR3 DNA, which spans 42 bases and is read in frame from base 1. V and J are truncated by 4 bases and 0 bases respectively, leaving an intervening sequence of 12 bases. The 39 donors, aged about 6 to 95 years, were systemically healthy Caucasian individuals from Russia. Roughly 9 milliliters of peripheral blood were drawn from each donor into EDTA-treated Vacutainer tubes. Ficoll-Paque density-gradient centrifugation was used to isolate PBMCs, with at least 6 million per sample. Total RNA was extracted from PBMCs with Trizol reagent, with at least 5.5 micrograms obtained per sample. The percentages of naive CD45RAhigh/CD27high T cells were determined by flow cytometry on a PBMC aliquot from every donor. Only a few counts were recorded for this clonotype. The clone's antigen remains unknown. Nothing much larger sits one base from this clone, and base qualities are not available.

The clonotype originates from a man aged 18 to 29 in good health. Source material: blood. Recombination linked TRBV29-1 to TRBJ1-1; the D gene cannot be named for sure. The CDR3 in this case is CSVGRRAMNTEAFF. The nucleotides read TGCAGCGTTGGTCGGAGGGCCATGAACACTGAAGCTTTCTTT.